This T cell receptor (beta chain) emerged from a study of blood T cell repertoires in COVID-19. Looking at the study overall: Italy, Spain and the United States were the sources of the convalescent and acute COVID-19 samples.

The Seattle site enrolled patients during active infection and followed them longitudinally. Source study methods: For nucleated cells, counts were estimated from reference gene primer amplification. The method was immunoSEQ multiplex PCR; TCRdb's version includes in-frame clones alone and lacks a portion of them. V, J and clone size are taken as reported in that table, and D and trimming were inferred from the DNA itself. The sample comprises roughly 120,000 clones, 80% to 95% of which are singletons, and roughly 2% rests with the top ten. The sequence came from a man over 45 with COVID-19, enrolled during active disease. The sequenced sample consisted of peripheral blood.

As DNA, the CDR3 is TGTGCCAGCAATAGAGGACAGGGAGAGACCCAGTACTTC. Translating it yields CASNRGQGETQYF. This chain links TRBV6-5 with TRBJ2-5; TRBD1 matches at 8 bases. This CDR3 is built from 13 residues. The germline V gene has CDR1 MNHEY and CDR2 SVGAGI. The trim removed 7 bases at V and 4 bases at J, leaving 5 bases unmatched.